The present T cell receptor (beta chain) was sequenced within a study of Ad26.COV2.S vaccination and SARS-CoV-2 variants. Study-level information: The donor participated in the COV1001 trial, in its Ad26.COV2.S arm. Study outcomes and limitations: CD8+ and CD4+ T cells specific for spike reportedly responded with substantial breadth after vaccination.

TCRdb keeps only in-frame clones here, not all; method: immunoSEQ multiplex PCR. The profile shows some 420,000 clones, 88% of them singletons. Turning to this clone: Antigen unknown.

V was shortened by 2 bases and J by 2 bases, with 13 bases between the two germline ends. The CDR3 loop spans 15 amino acids. The germline CDR1 and CDR2 sequences are SGHTA and FQGNSA. The treatment denotes: approximately 18 received Ad26.COV2.S at low or high dose, single or two shots; about five received placebo; per-sample allocation not given. At day 63 after the first vaccine or placebo injection, samples were drawn. This TCR was sampled from a person between 18 and 60 years old who received the Ad26.COV2.S COVID-19 vaccine or a placebo. This sample comprised peripheral blood, obtained in a trial of Ad26.COV2.S vaccine versus placebo. This rearrangement joins TRBV7-2 to TRBJ2-7; possibly TRBD1 for D (5 bases). The CDR3 DNA reads TGTGCCAGCAGCTTATTTCAGGGCGATACCTACGAGCAGTACTTC. This encodes CASSLFQGDTYEQYF. Variable domain in full (rest from reference TRBV7-2 and TRBJ2-7): GAGVSQSPSNKVTEKGKDVELRCDPISGHTALYWYRQSLGQGLEFLIYFQGNSAPDKSGLPSDRFSAERTGGSVSTLTIQRTQQEDSAVYLCASSLFQGDTYEQYFGPGTRLTVT.